This T cell receptor (beta chain) is from a study of OX40 agonist ivuxolimab in advanced cancers. The V gene lost 0 bases and the J gene lost 1 base, with 1 base spanning the gap. CDR1 GTSNPN and CDR2 SVGIG come from the germline V gene (reference sequence). The CDR3 has 11 residues. Generated by immunoSEQ multiplex PCR, the TCRdb table keeps only in-frame clones and is missing some. The profile shows 50,000 to 65,000 clones, 75% to 90% of them singletons. The rearrangement uses TRBV30 and TRBJ2-7; D unresolved. The material sequenced was CD4+ or CD8+ T cells sorted from blood, taken in a trial of the OX40 agonist ivuxolimab. The sequence derives from an adult with an advanced solid tumor such as melanoma, head and neck, liver or kidney cancer. The CDR3: CAWSVSYEQYF. The CDR3 DNA sequence: TGTGCCTGGAGTGTATCCTACGAGCAGTACTTC.